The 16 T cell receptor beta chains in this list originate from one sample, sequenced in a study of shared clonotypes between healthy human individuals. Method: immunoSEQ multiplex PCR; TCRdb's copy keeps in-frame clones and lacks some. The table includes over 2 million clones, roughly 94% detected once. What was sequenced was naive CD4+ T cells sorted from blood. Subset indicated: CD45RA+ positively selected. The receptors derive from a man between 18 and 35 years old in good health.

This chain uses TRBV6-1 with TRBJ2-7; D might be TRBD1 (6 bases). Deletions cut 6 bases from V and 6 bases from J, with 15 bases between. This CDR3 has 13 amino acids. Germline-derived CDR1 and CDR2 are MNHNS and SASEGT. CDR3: CASRGPGQFEQYF. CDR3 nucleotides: TGTGCCAGCAGGGGGCCAGGACAGTTCGAGCAGTACTTC.

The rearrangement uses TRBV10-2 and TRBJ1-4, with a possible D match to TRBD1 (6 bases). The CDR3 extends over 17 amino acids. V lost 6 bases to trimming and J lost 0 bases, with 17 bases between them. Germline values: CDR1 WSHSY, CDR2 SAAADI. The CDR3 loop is CASRRGAGYATNEKLFF. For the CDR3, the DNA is TGCGCCAGCAGGAGGGGGGCAGGTTATGCAACTAATGAAAAACTGTTTTTT.

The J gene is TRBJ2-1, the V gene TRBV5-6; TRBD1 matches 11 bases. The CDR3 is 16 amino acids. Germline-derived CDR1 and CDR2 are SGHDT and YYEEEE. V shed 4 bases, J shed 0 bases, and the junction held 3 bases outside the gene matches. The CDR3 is CASSIGTGGSYNEQFF. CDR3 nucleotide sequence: TGTGCCAGCAGCATCGGGACAGGGGGCTCCTACAATGAGCAGTTCTTC.

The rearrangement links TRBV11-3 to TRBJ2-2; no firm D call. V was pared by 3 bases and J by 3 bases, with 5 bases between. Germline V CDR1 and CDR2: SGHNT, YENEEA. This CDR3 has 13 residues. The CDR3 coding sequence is TGTGCCAGCAGCTTGGGATACACCGGGGAGCTGTTTTTT. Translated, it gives CASSLGYTGELFF.

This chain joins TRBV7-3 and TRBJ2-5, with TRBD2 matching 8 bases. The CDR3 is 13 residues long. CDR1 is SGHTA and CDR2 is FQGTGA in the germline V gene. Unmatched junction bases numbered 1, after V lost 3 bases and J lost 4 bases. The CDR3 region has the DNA TGTGCCAGCAGCTTCGGGGGGGCAGAGACCCAGTACTTC. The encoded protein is CASSFGGAETQYF.

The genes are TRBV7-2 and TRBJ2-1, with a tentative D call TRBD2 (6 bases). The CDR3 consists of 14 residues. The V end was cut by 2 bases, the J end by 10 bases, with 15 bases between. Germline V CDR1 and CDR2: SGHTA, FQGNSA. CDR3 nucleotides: TGTGCCAGCAGCTTAACGGGAGCAGAGAACGAGCAGTTCTTC. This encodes CASSLTGAENEQFF. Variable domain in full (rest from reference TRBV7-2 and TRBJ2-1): GAGVSQSPSNKVTEKGKDVELRCDPISGHTALYWYRQSLGQGLEFLIYFQGNSAPDKSGLPSDRFSAERTGGSVSTLTIQRTQQEDSAVYLCASSLTGAENEQFFGPGTRLTVL.

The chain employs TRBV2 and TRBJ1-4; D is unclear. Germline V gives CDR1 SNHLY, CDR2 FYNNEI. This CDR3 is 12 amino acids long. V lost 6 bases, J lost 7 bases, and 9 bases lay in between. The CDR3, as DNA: TGTGCCAGCAGGGTTGGTGGTGAAAAACTGTTTTTT. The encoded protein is CASRVGGEKLFF.

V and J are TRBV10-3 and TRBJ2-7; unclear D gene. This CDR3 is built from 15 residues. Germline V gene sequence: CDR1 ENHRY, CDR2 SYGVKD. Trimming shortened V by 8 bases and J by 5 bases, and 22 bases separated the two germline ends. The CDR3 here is CAIAPRVLSMDEQYF. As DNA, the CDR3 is TGTGCCATCGCCCCCAGAGTGCTGTCGATGGACGAGCAGTACTTC.

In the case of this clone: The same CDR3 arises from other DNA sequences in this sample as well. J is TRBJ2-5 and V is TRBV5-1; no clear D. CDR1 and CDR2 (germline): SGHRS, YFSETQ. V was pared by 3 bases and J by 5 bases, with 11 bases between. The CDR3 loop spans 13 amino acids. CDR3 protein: CASSSTPGETQYF. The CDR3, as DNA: TGCGCCAGCAGCTCGACTCCTGGGGAGACCCAGTACTTC.

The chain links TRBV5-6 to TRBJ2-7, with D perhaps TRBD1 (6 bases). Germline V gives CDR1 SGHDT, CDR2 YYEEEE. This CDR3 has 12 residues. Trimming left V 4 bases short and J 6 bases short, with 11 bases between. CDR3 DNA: TGTGCCAGCAGCACCACAGGGATCGAGCAGTACTTC. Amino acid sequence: CASSTTGIEQYF.

The CDR3 DNA is TGCAGCGTTCGAGCTGGGACTTTGTACCAAGAGACCCAGTACTTC. This encodes CSVRAGTLYQETQYF. The chain combines TRBV29-1 with TRBJ2-5; TRBD2 might be the D (6 bases). Germline loops: CDR1 SQVTM, CDR2 ANQGSEA. Trimming removed 5 bases at V and 0 bases at J, with 16 bases between. The CDR3 covers 15 residues.

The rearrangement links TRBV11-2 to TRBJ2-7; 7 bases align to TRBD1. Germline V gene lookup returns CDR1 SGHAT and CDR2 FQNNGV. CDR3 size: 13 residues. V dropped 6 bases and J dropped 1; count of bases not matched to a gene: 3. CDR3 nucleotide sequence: TGTGCCAGCAGACCGGGACAGTCCTACGAGCAGTACTTC. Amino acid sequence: CASRPGQSYEQYF.

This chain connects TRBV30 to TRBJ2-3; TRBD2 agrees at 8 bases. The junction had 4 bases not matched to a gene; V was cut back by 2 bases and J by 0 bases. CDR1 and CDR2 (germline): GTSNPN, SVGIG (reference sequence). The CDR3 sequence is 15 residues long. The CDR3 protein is CAWSTGTRSTDTQYF. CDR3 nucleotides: TGTGCCTGGAGTACCGGGACTAGAAGCACAGATACGCAGTATTTT. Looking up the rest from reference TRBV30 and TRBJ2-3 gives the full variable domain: SQTIHQWPATLVQPVGSPLSLECTVEGTSNPNLYWYRQAAGRGLQLLFYSVGIGQISSEVPQNLSASRPQDRQFILSSKKLLLSDSGFYLCAWSTGTRSTDTQYFGPGTRLTVL.

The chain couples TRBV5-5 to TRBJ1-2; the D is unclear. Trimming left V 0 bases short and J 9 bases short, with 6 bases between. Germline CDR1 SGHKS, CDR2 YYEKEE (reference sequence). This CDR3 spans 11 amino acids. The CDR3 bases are TGTGCCAGCAGCTTGGACGGCCGCTACACCTTC. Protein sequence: CASSLDGRYTF. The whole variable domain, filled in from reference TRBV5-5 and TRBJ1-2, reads DAGVTQSPTHLIKTRGQQVTLRCSPISGHKSVSWYQQVLGQGPQFIFQYYEKEERGRGNFPDRFSARQFPNYSSELNVNALLLGDSALYLCASSLDGRYTFGSGTRLTVV.

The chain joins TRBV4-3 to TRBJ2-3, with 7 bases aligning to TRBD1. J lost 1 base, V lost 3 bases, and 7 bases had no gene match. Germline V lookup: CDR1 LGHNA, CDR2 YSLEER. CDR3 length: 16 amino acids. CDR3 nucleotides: TGCGCCAGCAGCCATGGAGACAGGGCGGGCACAGATACGCAGTATTTT. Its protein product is CASSHGDRAGTDTQYF.

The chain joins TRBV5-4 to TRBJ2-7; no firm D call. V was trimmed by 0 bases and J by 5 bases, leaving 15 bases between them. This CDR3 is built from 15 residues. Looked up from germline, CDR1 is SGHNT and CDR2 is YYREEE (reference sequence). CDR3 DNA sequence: TGTGCCAGCAGCTTGGAGGGCACGCTTGGGGACGAGCAGTACTTC. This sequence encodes CASSLEGTLGDEQYF.